The 30 T cell receptor beta chains given below trace back to one sample, sequenced in a study of blood T cell repertoires in COVID-19. Sequenced by immunoSEQ multiplex PCR; TCRdb stores in-frame clones only, minus some. This sample has around 250,000 clones, with roughly four fifths found just once. Sequenced sample: PBMCs or T cells enriched from blood (not recorded which). These receptors were obtained from a man aged 35-49 years who had been exposed to COVID-19.

The chain links TRBV7-9 to TRBJ2-3; 8 bases fit TRBD2. V was pared by 1 base and J by 4 bases, with 7 bases of the junction left unmatched. The CDR3 totals 16 residues. Germline V lookup: CDR1 SEHNR, CDR2 FQNEAQ (reference sequence). The CDR3 protein is CASSLGAGALADTQYF. CDR3 bases: TGTGCCAGCAGCTTAGGAGCGGGAGCTCTCGCAGATACGCAGTATTTT. Supplemented by reference TRBV7-9 and TRBJ2-3, the full variable domain reads DTGVSQNPRHKITKRGQNVTFRCDPISEHNRLYWYRQTLGQGPEFLTYFQNEAQLEKSRLLSDRFSAERPKGSFSTLEIQRTEQGDSAMYLCASSLGAGALADTQYFGPGTRLTVL.

The rearrangement joins TRBV15 to TRBJ2-1, with D perhaps matching TRBD2 (7 bases). Germline CDR1 reads LNHNV; CDR2 reads YYDKDF (reference sequence). V shed 0 bases and J shed 8 bases, with 14 bases lying between them. CDR3 length: 15 amino acids. The CDR3 bases are TGTGCCACCAGCAGAGATGGGGGGGCCAGAGATGAGCAGTTCTTC. Translating it yields CATSRDGGARDEQFF.

At least ten counts were recorded for this clone. The V and J genes are TRBV29-1 and TRBJ2-1; 7 bases line up with TRBD1. This CDR3 spans 14 amino acids. V trimming: 3 bases; J trimming: 4 bases; junction bases outside the gene matches: 6. The V gene's germline CDR1 is SQVTM and CDR2 ANQGSEA. Here the CDR3 DNA reads TGCAGCGTTGATTCGGACAGGAGGTACAATGAGCAGTTCTTC. Translating gives CSVDSDRRYNEQFF.

The V and J genes are TRBV19 and TRBJ1-1, with TRBD1 as a possible D gene (5 bases). The V and J ends lost 3 bases and 11 bases respectively, with 13 bases between them. The V gene's germline CDR1 is LNHDA and CDR2 SQIVND (reference sequence). The CDR3 covers 12 residues. This CDR3 is CASSIQQERAFF. The CDR3 DNA sequence: TGTGCCAGTAGTATTCAACAGGAACGTGCTTTCTTT.

A single count supports this clone. This chain joins TRBV5-8 and TRBJ2-3, with 8 bases fitting TRBD1. J gave up 3 bases and V 4 bases, and 7 bases lay outside the gene matches. The CDR3 loop spans 15 amino acids. Germline V gene sequence: CDR1 SGHTS, CDR2 YDEGEE. The CDR3: CASSIGQGETDTQYF. CDR3 coding DNA: TGTGCCAGCAGCATCGGACAGGGAGAGACAGATACGCAGTATTTT. Full variable domain (remainder filled in from reference TRBV5-8 and TRBJ2-3): EAGVTQSPTHLIKTRGQQATLRCSPISGHTSVYWYQQALGLGLQFLLWYDEGEERNRGNFPPRFSGRQFPNYSSELNVNALELEDSALYLCASSIGQGETDTQYFGPGTRLTVL.

The rearrangement uses TRBV11-2 and TRBJ2-1, with 7 bases aligning to TRBD2. Germline-derived CDR1 and CDR2 are SGHAT and FQNNGV. V shed 2 bases, J shed 6 bases, and the junction held 4 bases outside the gene matches. The CDR3 totals 14 residues. The CDR3 coding sequence is TGTGCCAGCAGCTTATTGACTAGCCGCAATGAGCAGTTCTTC. Translation gives CASSLLTSRNEQFF.

The rearrangement uses TRBV3-1 (or the pseudogene TRBV3-2) and TRBJ2-3, with D perhaps TRBD1 (5 bases). Germline V gives CDR1 LGHDT, CDR2 YNNKEL (reference sequence). This CDR3 comprises 13 residues. Trimming took 5 bases from V and 1 from J, leaving 7 bases between them. CDR3 DNA: TGTGCCAGCAGCTCACAGGGCACAGATACGCAGTATTTT. It specifies CASSSQGTDTQYF.

The chain joins TRBV4-1 to TRBJ2-2, with D maybe TRBD1 (6 bases). The CDR3 extends over 17 amino acids. Trimming pared 2 bases from V and 3 bases from J, leaving 16 bases between. The germline V gene has CDR1 MGHRA and CDR2 YSYEKL. Here the CDR3 DNA reads TGCGCCAGCAGCCAATTGGCAGGGGTAGGGGACACCGGGGAGCTGTTTTTT. Its translation: CASSQLAGVGDTGELFF.

The gene calls are TRBV7-3 and TRBJ2-7; tentative D call: TRBD2 (6 bases). This CDR3 has 15 residues. Trimming took 1 base from V and 0 from J, leaving 10 bases between them. Germline V lookup: CDR1 SGHTA, CDR2 FQGTGA. The CDR3 spells CASSLRGGISYEQYF. In DNA, the CDR3 is TGTGCCAGCAGCTTAAGGGGAGGCATCTCCTACGAGCAGTACTTC.

This clone was detected only a few times. The genes are TRBV6-4 and TRBJ2-5; maybe TRBD1 (6 bases). The CDR3 sequence is 13 residues long. The V gene lost 6 bases and the J gene lost 5 bases, with 13 bases spanning the gap. Germline loops: CDR1 MRHNA, CDR2 SNTAGT. CDR3 protein: CASSRQVAETQYF. For the CDR3, the DNA is TGTGCCAGCAGCAGACAGGTAGCGGAGACCCAGTACTTC.

This chain joins TRBV2 and TRBJ2-7, with 7 bases lining up with TRBD2. J lost 4 bases, V lost 6 bases, and 15 bases had no gene match. This CDR3 is built from 16 residues. Per the germline V gene, CDR1 is SNHLY and CDR2 is FYNNEI. The CDR3 reads CASRLEGDSGGYEQYF. The DNA of the CDR3 is TGTGCCAGCAGACTTGAAGGGGACTCGGGGGGTTACGAGCAGTACTTC.

The chain carries TRBV12-3 or TRBV12-4 and TRBJ2-1; no reliable D call. The V end was cut by 1 base, the J end by 10 bases, with 11 bases between. This CDR3 has 13 residues. The CDR3 region is CASSLGLSKEQFF. In DNA, the CDR3 is TGTGCCAGCAGTTTAGGGCTCTCCAAAGAGCAGTTCTTC.

The J gene is TRBJ1-5, the V gene TRBV12-3 or TRBV12-4; unclear D gene. The V and J ends lost 1 base and 11 bases respectively, with 9 bases between them. The CDR3 extends over 12 amino acids. The DNA of the CDR3 is TGTGCCAGCAGTTTAGTCCGGGGAACCCAGCATTTT. This sequence encodes CASSLVRGTQHF.

The rearrangement uses TRBV7-9 and TRBJ1-4; D gene unclear. CDR3 length: 14 residues. Germline loops: CDR1 SEHNR, CDR2 FQNEAQ (reference sequence). Trimming left V 6 bases short and J 7 bases short, with 15 bases between. This CDR3 is CASRSGMTREKLFF. The CDR3, as DNA: TGTGCCAGCAGAAGCGGGATGACCCGTGAAAAACTGTTTTTT.

This clone was observed a single time. The chain combines TRBV7-3 with TRBJ2-1; 8 bases are a match to TRBD1. With 2 bases clipped from V and 10 bases from J, the junction kept 10 bases outside the gene matches. Germline V gene sequence: CDR1 SGHTA, CDR2 FQGTGA. The CDR3 has 15 amino acids. CDR3: CASSLDRGAKGEQFF. CDR3 bases: TGTGCCAGCAGCTTAGACAGGGGCGCTAAGGGAGAGCAGTTCTTC.

This clone was seen a single time. For the CDR3, the DNA is TGTGCCAGCAGCTTACGGGGGGCGAACACCGGGGAGCTGTTTTTT. Protein sequence: CASSLRGANTGELFF. The gene calls are TRBV7-3 and TRBJ2-2, with 7 bases matching TRBD2. V shed 2 bases and J 0 bases; nucleotides not matched to a gene: 0. The CDR3 runs to 15 residues. The germline gives CDR1 SGHTA, CDR2 FQGTGA.

The chain has TRBV3-1 (or the pseudogene TRBV3-2) and TRBJ2-5; D gene ambiguous. The CDR3 extends over 13 amino acids. V was trimmed by 2 bases and J by 5 bases, leaving 9 bases between them. Per the germline V gene, CDR1 is LGHDT and CDR2 is YNNKEL (reference sequence). CDR3 nucleotides: TGTGCCAGCAGCCAACCCCCCCTGGAGACCCAGTACTTC. It translates to CASSQPPLETQYF.

About this clone: The sample carries other DNA sequences with the same CDR3. The rearrangement joins TRBV19 to TRBJ2-7; the match to TRBD2 covers 7 bases. This CDR3 has 14 amino acids. The trim removed 1 base at V and 3 bases at J, leaving 3 bases unmatched. Germline loops: CDR1 LNHDA, CDR2 SQIVND (reference sequence). The CDR3 nucleotides read TGTGCCAGTAGTATAGGTGGCGGGAGCTACGAGCAGTACTTC. Translating gives CASSIGGGSYEQYF. Together with reference TRBV19 and TRBJ2-7, the CDR3 gives the full variable domain: DGGITQSPKYLFRKEGQNVTLSCEQNLNHDAMYWYRQDPGQGLRLIYYSQIVNDFQKGDIAEGYSVSREKKESFPLTVTSAQKNPTAFYLCASSIGGGSYEQYFGPGTRLTVT.

This clone was seen only a few times. The J gene is TRBJ2-3, the V gene TRBV9, with D perhaps matching TRBD2 (6 bases). Germline V gene lookup returns CDR1 SGDLS and CDR2 YYNGEE. Trimming stripped 0 bases from V and 4 bases from J, with 15 bases between. The CDR3 length is 16 residues. For the CDR3, the DNA is TGTGCCAGCAGCGTAGTTGGACTACTAAAGGCAGATACGCAGTATTTT. Its protein is CASSVVGLLKADTQYF.

In the case of this clone: A far bigger clonotype differs at one base, so this is likely a read error. The rearrangement links TRBV6-2 or TRBV6-3 to TRBJ1-2; D is perhaps TRBD1 (5 bases). The CDR3 totals 12 residues. With 4 bases removed from V and 4 bases from J, the gap between germline ends came to 7 bases. Per the germline V gene, CDR1 is MNHEY and CDR2 is SVGEGT. This CDR3 reads CASSFQGYGYTF. The CDR3 DNA is TGTGCCAGCAGTTTTCAGGGCTATGGCTACACCTTC.

This rearrangement joins TRBV5-1 to TRBJ1-4; 7 bases map to TRBD1. The CDR3 is 17 residues long. Germline lookup yields CDR1 SGHRS and CDR2 YFSETQ. Trimming cost V 2 bases and J 0 bases; bases outside gene matches: 7. CDR3 sequence reads: CASSFTGVGTTNEKLFF. CDR3 bases: TGCGCCAGCAGCTTCACAGGGGTTGGCACAACTAATGAAAAACTGTTTTTT.

This clone was recorded only once. The chain is built from TRBV19 and TRBJ1-2, with a tentative D call TRBD1 (6 bases). Germline V gene lookup returns CDR1 LNHDA and CDR2 SQIVND (reference sequence). Trimming took off 5 bases at V and 7 bases at J, with 17 bases between the two ends. This CDR3 comprises 14 residues. CDR3 sequence reads: CASSHRDTLGGYTF. The CDR3 DNA sequence: TGTGCCAGTAGTCATAGGGACACCCTGGGTGGCTACACCTTC.

The chain employs TRBV9 and TRBJ1-5, with D tentatively TRBD1 (6 bases). Germline-derived CDR1 and CDR2 are SGDLS and YYNGEE. The length of the CDR3 is 14 residues. The V end lost 0 bases, the J end lost 5 bases, and 9 bases lay between the germline ends. CDR3 sequence reads: CASSVGTADQPQHF. DNA of the CDR3: TGTGCCAGCAGCGTAGGGACAGCAGATCAGCCCCAGCATTTT.

This clone was observed at least ten times. This chain connects TRBV6-4 to TRBJ2-2; 7 nucleotides agree with TRBD2. CDR1 MRHNA and CDR2 SNTAGT come from the germline V gene. Trimming took 4 bases from V and 4 from J; bases not matched to a gene: 0. CDR3 size: 13 residues. CDR3 nucleotide sequence: TGTGCCAGCAGTGTAGCGGGCACCGGGGAGCTGTTTTTT. Translated, it gives CASSVAGTGELFF.

The rearrangement uses TRBV5-1 and TRBJ2-7; TRBD1 is a possible D gene (6 bases). CDR1 is SGHRS, CDR2 YFSETQ, per germline. This CDR3 contains 13 residues. The V end was cut by 3 bases, the J end by 3 bases, with 10 bases between. The CDR3 protein is CASSSEQGYEQYF. For the CDR3, the DNA is TGCGCCAGCAGCTCGGAACAGGGCTACGAGCAGTACTTC.

This clone was observed a few times. V usage is TRBV4-2 and J usage is TRBJ2-1; 8 positions match TRBD2. This CDR3 contains 14 residues. Per germline, CDR1 LGHNA and CDR2 YNFKEQ. V lost 1 base to trimming and J lost 8 bases; unmatched junction nucleotides: 4. The CDR3 is CASSQGLAIDEQFF. The CDR3 bases are TGTGCCAGCAGCCAAGGACTAGCGATCGATGAGCAGTTCTTC.

This sequence joins TRBV5-1 and TRBJ1-2, with no clear D. Trimming left V 4 bases short and J 4 bases short, with 11 bases between. The CDR3 contains 13 residues. Germline V lookup: CDR1 SGHRS, CDR2 YFSETQ. CDR3 amino acids: CASSPTSTYGYTF. The CDR3 coding sequence is TGCGCCAGCAGCCCAACTTCAACCTATGGCTACACCTTC.

The CDR3 nucleotides are TGTGCCAGCAGCTTAACGCCGGACAGTTACGAGCAGTACTTC. Protein sequence: CASSLTPDSYEQYF. This chain uses TRBV7-3 with TRBJ2-7, with a weak D call TRBD1 (6 bases). Germline values: CDR1 SGHTA, CDR2 FQGTGA. This CDR3 has 14 residues. Trimming pared 0 bases from V and 4 bases from J, leaving 10 bases between.

The V gene is TRBV4-2, the J gene TRBJ2-1; D ambiguous. Germline CDR1 is LGHNA and CDR2 is YNFKEQ. The CDR3 is 15 residues long. With 2 bases removed from V and 6 bases from J, the gap between germline ends came to 14 bases. Here the CDR3 reads CASSQSSGPSNEQFF. CDR3 in DNA: TGTGCCAGCAGCCAATCGTCTGGGCCGAGCAATGAGCAGTTCTTC.

The J gene is TRBJ1-5, the V gene TRBV7-3, with TRBD1 matching over 10 bases. With V trimmed by 5 bases and J by 5 bases, 9 bases remained unmatched. CDR3 length equals 16 residues. Germline values: CDR1 SGHTA, CDR2 FQGTGA. The DNA for the CDR3 is TGTGCCAGCAGCCCTCAGAAGGACAGGGGGTATCAGCCCCAGCATTTT. This codes for CASSPQKDRGYQPQHF.